This TCR beta chain appears in the sequencing data of a study of T cell changes during pregnancy in multiple sclerosis. Using immunoSEQ multiplex PCR, the repertoire was profiled, and TCRdb retains in-frame clones only, with some absent. The sample includes 50,000 to 65,000 clones, about 90% of them seen just once. This clonotype was obtained from a female donor in good health, enrolled as a control in a pregnancy study. The starting material was peripheral blood, obtained in the third trimester of pregnancy.

The CDR3, as DNA: TGTGCCAGCAGCTTAGAGACGGGAGCTTACAATGAGCAGTTCTTC. It is translated as CASSLETGAYNEQFF. V is TRBV11-3 and J is TRBJ2-1; D may be TRBD2 (6 bases). The CDR3 totals 15 residues. Deletions cut 0 bases from V and 4 bases from J, with 10 bases between. Per the germline V gene, CDR1 is SGHNT and CDR2 is YENEEA.